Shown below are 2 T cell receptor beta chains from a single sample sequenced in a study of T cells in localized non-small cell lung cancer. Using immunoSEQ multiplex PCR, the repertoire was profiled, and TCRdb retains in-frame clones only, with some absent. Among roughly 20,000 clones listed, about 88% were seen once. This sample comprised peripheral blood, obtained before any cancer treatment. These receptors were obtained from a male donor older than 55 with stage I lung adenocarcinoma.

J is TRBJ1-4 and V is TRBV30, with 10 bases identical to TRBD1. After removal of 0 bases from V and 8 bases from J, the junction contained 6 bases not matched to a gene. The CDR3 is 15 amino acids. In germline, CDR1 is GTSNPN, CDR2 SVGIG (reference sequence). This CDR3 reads CAWSVGGQGREKLFF. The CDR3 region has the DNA TGTGCCTGGAGTGTGGGGGGACAGGGGCGAGAAAAACTGTTTTTT. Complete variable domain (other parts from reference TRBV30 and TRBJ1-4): SQTIHQWPATLVQPVGSPLSLECTVEGTSNPNLYWYRQAAGRGLQLLFYSVGIGQISSEVPQNLSASRPQDRQFILSSKKLLLSDSGFYLCAWSVGGQGREKLFFGSGTQLSVL.

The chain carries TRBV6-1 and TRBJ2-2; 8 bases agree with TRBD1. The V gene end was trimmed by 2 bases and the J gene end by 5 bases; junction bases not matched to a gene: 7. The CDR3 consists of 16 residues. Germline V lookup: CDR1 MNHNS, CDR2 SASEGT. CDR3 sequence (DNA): TGTGCCAGCAGTGAAATGGCAGGGGGCCGGACCGGGGAGCTGTTTTTT. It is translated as CASSEMAGGRTGELFF.